These T cell receptor beta chains were read from a single sample in a study of T cell changes during pregnancy in multiple sclerosis. The repertoire was sequenced with immunoSEQ multiplex PCR; TCRdb's copy has only in-frame clones and lacks some. The sample records 35,000 to 40,000 clones, 92% being singletons. This sample comprised CD4+ T cells from peripheral blood mononuclear cells, obtained in the third trimester of pregnancy. These TCRs come from a female donor with multiple sclerosis, enrolled in a pregnancy study. CDR3s include the opening cysteine and the closing phenylalanine or tryptophan. A D gene is named only where the DNA matches it firmly. Size is stated for part of the rows, as once, few or many counts, or as a class when the clone is expanded.

>TRBV6-1|TRBJ2-5|15|-|TRBD2
CASRGTSGEQETQYF
TGTGCCAGCAGAGGGACTAGCGGGGAACAAGAGACCCAGTACTTC
>TRBV9|TRBJ1-1|13|-|TRBD1
CASSARQGTEAFF
TGTGCCAGCAGCGCCCGACAGGGCACTGAAGCTTTCTTT
>TRBV27|TRBJ1-2|15|-|TRBD1
CASSAARTGSFGYTF
TGTGCCAGCAGTGCTGCCCGGACAGGGTCTTTCGGCTACACCTTC
>TRBV7-8|TRBJ1-1|14|-|-
CASSLALGGTEAFF
TGTGCCAGCAGCTTAGCGCTGGGGGGCACTGAAGCTTTCTTT
>TRBV29-1|TRBJ2-3|16|once|TRBD2
CSVIQIAGLSTDTQYF
TGCAGCGTGATACAGATAGCGGGGTTGAGCACAGATACGCAGTATTTT
>TRBV4-1|TRBJ2-5|14|-|-
CASSLSNVQETQYF
TGCGCCAGCAGCCTAAGCAACGTACAAGAGACCCAGTACTTC
>TRBV27|TRBJ1-3|14|-|-
CASSSGRGRNTIYF
TGTGCCAGCAGTTCGGGCAGGGGTAGGAACACCATATATTTT
>TRBV5-4|TRBJ2-7|15|-|-
CASTKSGSNSYEQYF
TGTGCCAGCACCAAATCTGGTAGTAACTCCTACGAGCAGTACTTC
>TRBV6-5|TRBJ1-1|14|-|TRBD1
CASSYSNRGTEAFF
TGTGCCAGCAGTTACTCGAACAGGGGGACTGAAGCTTTCTTT
>TRBV10-3|TRBJ2-5|17|-|TRBD2
CAISEPLLAGEGETQYF
TGTGCCATCAGTGAGCCGCTACTAGCGGGAGAAGGAGAGACCCAGTACTTC
>TRBV30|TRBJ1-4|14|-|TRBD1
CAWNVQGANEKLFF
TGTGCCTGGAACGTACAGGGGGCTAATGAAAAACTGTTTTTT
>TRBV7-2|TRBJ2-7|16|-|TRBD2
CASSIVKAGGYSEQYF
TGTGCCAGCAGCATAGTTAAAGCGGGAGGGTATAGCGAGCAGTACTTC
>TRBV19|TRBJ1-2|14|-|TRBD1
CASSIGTGDYGYTF
TGTGCCAGTAGTATAGGGACAGGAGACTATGGCTACACCTTC
>TRBV19|TRBJ2-7|15|-|-
CASSIWGETSYEQYF
TGTGCCAGTAGTATTTGGGGGGAGACCTCCTACGAGCAGTACTTC
>TRBV18|TRBJ2-5|14|few|-
CASSPSLRQETQYF
TGTGCCAGCTCACCTAGTTTACGCCAAGAGACCCAGTACTTC
>TRBV10-3|TRBJ2-2|16|-|-
CAIIKDGDSNTGELFF
TGTGCCATCATTAAAGATGGGGACTCGAACACCGGGGAGCTGTTTTTT
>TRBV28|TRBJ1-1|14|-|TRBD1
CASKTGTENTEAFF
TGTGCCAGCAAGACGGGGACAGAGAACACTGAAGCTTTCTTT
>TRBV6-5|TRBJ1-2|12|-|-
CASSYEGDGYTF
TGTGCCAGCAGTTACGAAGGGGATGGCTACACCTTC
>TRBV4-1|TRBJ2-1|18|-|TRBD2
CASSQARLAAGAYNEQFF
TGCGCCAGCAGCCAAGCGAGACTAGCGGCGGGGGCGTACAATGAGCAGTTCTTC
>TRBV10-3|TRBJ2-5|13|-|TRBD2
CAIADRGEETQYF
TGTGCCATCGCAGACCGGGGGGAAGAGACCCAGTACTTC
>TRBV18|TRBJ2-1|15|-|-
CASSLGDKQSNEQFF
TGTGCCAGCTCACTAGGGGACAAGCAAAGCAATGAGCAGTTCTTC
>TRBV5-4|TRBJ2-3|16|-|TRBD2
CASTNSGAGGSDTQYF
TGTGCCAGCACTAACAGCGGAGCGGGAGGATCAGATACGCAGTATTTT
>TRBV6-1|TRBJ2-7|13|-|-
CASSEARAYEQYF
TGTGCCAGCAGTGAAGCGAGGGCCTACGAGCAGTACTTC
>TRBV7-7|TRBJ2-5|14|-|-
CASSLRQSQETQYF
TGTGCTAGCAGCTTAAGACAGAGCCAAGAGACCCAGTACTTC
>TRBV28|TRBJ2-4|16|-|-
CASSTKPGSTKNIQYF
TGTGCCAGCAGTACAAAACCCGGGAGTACCAAAAACATTCAGTACTTC
>TRBV28|TRBJ2-3|15|-|-
CASSSSGQATDTQYF
TGTGCCAGCAGTAGTAGCGGCCAGGCCACAGATACGCAGTATTTT
>TRBV10-1|TRBJ2-3|14|-|TRBD2
CASSLAGGRDTQYF
TGCGCCAGCAGTCTAGCGGGAGGGCGAGATACGCAGTATTTT
>TRBV7-3|TRBJ2-7|16|-|TRBD2
CASSPTTSGRLYEQYF
TGTGCCAGCAGCCCTACGACTAGCGGGAGGTTATACGAGCAGTACTTC
>TRBV7-3|TRBJ1-1|13|-|-
CASSLVPGTEAFF
TGTGCCAGCAGCTTAGTCCCCGGCACTGAAGCTTTCTTT
>TRBV9|TRBJ1-1|17|few|-
CASSPASHGRGGTEAFF
TGTGCCAGCAGCCCAGCGTCCCACGGACGGGGGGGAACTGAAGCTTTCTTT
>TRBV29-1|TRBJ1-1|15|-|TRBD1
CSVVVHRGAGAEAFF
TGCAGCGTTGTCGTCCACAGGGGGGCGGGAGCTGAAGCTTTCTTT
>TRBV6-5|TRBJ2-7|13|-|-
CASSYSVDYEQYF
TGTGCCAGCAGTTACTCCGTAGACTACGAGCAGTACTTC
>TRBV6-1|TRBJ2-2|13|-|-
CASSVILTGELFF
TGTGCCAGCAGTGTAATTTTAACCGGGGAGCTGTTTTTT
>TRBV7-8|TRBJ1-5|16|-|TRBD1
CASSSEGQGRNQPQHF
TGTGCCAGCAGCTCCGAGGGACAGGGGCGAAATCAGCCCCAGCATTTT
>TRBV27|TRBJ1-2|14|-|-
CASSLDPGDYGYTF
TGTGCCAGCAGTTTAGATCCGGGGGACTATGGCTACACCTTC
>TRBV30|TRBJ2-7|12|-|TRBD1
CAWEGTGFEQYF
TGTGCCTGGGAGGGGACAGGGTTCGAGCAGTACTTC
>TRBV29-1|TRBJ2-7|12|-|-
CSVVSVRNEQYF
TGCAGCGTTGTCTCAGTAAGAAACGAGCAGTACTTC